This T cell receptor (beta chain) was captured by sequencing in a study of T cell changes during pregnancy in multiple sclerosis. Profiling relied on immunoSEQ multiplex PCR, and the TCRdb table lists in-frame clones only, not all of them. Of 43,000 or so clones listed, more than 75% are singletons. V lost 10 bases to trimming and J lost 5 bases; unmatched junction nucleotides: 12. The CDR3 has 16 amino acids. Germline V gene lookup returns CDR1 MNHEY and CDR2 SMNVEV (reference sequence). The sequence was collected from a female donor with multiple sclerosis, enrolled in a pregnancy study. The rearrangement uses TRBV27 and TRBJ2-5; the match to TRBD2 covers 14 bases. The sequenced material came from PBMCs (not recorded whether the cells were cultured). The DNA of the CDR3 is TGTGCCATGGGACTAGCGGGAGTGGACCGCGAGGAGACCCAGTACTTC. Amino acid sequence: CAMGLAGVDREETQYF.